Listed below are T cell receptor beta chains from one sample, sequenced in a study of CD8+CD57+ T cells in acquired aplastic anemia. TCRdb ran MiXCR on the reads and lists one entry per CDR3 protein. Of about 130,000 distinct CDR3 sequences listed, around two fifths were seen once; the top ten hold 7.5% to 9.5%. The sample was sorted CD4+, CD8+, or CD8+CD57+ T cells (not recorded which) from PBMCs. The receptor source for this set is a human donor in good health, serving as a control. Both conserved end residues are part of each CDR3. Each record gives: D gene, V gene, J gene, clone size, CDR3 DNA, CDR3 protein. A D gene is named only where the DNA matches it firmly. Clone size is stated in some rows and not others, as once, few, many or a class when expanded.

D gene: TRBD2; V gene: TRBV5-4; J gene: TRBJ2-7; clone size: many; CDR3 DNA: TGTGCCAGCAGCTTGTCTAGCGGGATCTCCTACGAGCAGTACTTC; CDR3 protein: CASSLSSGISYEQYF
D gene: NA; V gene: TRBV24-1; J gene: TRBJ2-1; clone size: few; CDR3 DNA: TGTGCCACCAGTGAATCCGGTAGGGGCGATGAGCAGTTCTTC; CDR3 protein: CATSESGRGDEQFF
D gene: TRBD1; V gene: TRBV6-1; J gene: TRBJ1-2; clone size: NA; CDR3 DNA: TGTGCCAGCAGTAGTACCGGGACAGGGGGCCGGGGGAACTATGGCTACACCTTC; CDR3 protein: CASSSTGTGGRGNYGYTF
D gene: TRBD1; V gene: TRBV20-1; J gene: TRBJ2-1; clone size: many; CDR3 DNA: TGCAGTGACCCAGACAGGGGGCTAAGGAATGAGCAGTTCTTC; CDR3 protein: CSDPDRGLRNEQFF
D gene: NA; V gene: TRBV6-1; J gene: TRBJ1-2; clone size: many; CDR3 DNA: TGTGCCAGCAGGAGCAGTGAGGTGAGGGGCTACACCTTC; CDR3 protein: CASRSSEVRGYTF
D gene: TRBD2; V gene: TRBV7-9; J gene: TRBJ2-1; clone size: many; CDR3 DNA: TGTGCCAGCACCTCCCGCGGACTAGCGGGAGGTAATGAGCAGTTCTTC; CDR3 protein: CASTSRGLAGGNEQFF
D gene: NA; V gene: TRBV19; J gene: TRBJ1-6; clone size: NA; CDR3 DNA: TGTGCCAGTAGTAAAAAGTCCTATAATTCACCCCTCCACTTT; CDR3 protein: CASSKKSYNSPLHF
D gene: TRBD2; V gene: TRBV12-3/TRBV12-4; J gene: TRBJ2-7; clone size: few; CDR3 DNA: TGTGCCAGCAGCCCCGGGACTAGCCCCTACGAGCAGTACTTC; CDR3 protein: CASSPGTSPYEQYF
D gene: TRBD2; V gene: TRBV3-1; J gene: TRBJ2-3; clone size: NA; CDR3 DNA: TGTGCCAGCAGCCAAGAGGGGCGCGGGGGGCCAAGCAGCACAGATACGCAGTATTTT; CDR3 protein: CASSQEGRGGPSSTDTQYF
D gene: TRBD1; V gene: TRBV10-3; J gene: TRBJ2-5; clone size: many; CDR3 DNA: TGTGCCATCAAGGCCAACAGGGGGCAGGAGACCCAGTACTTC; CDR3 protein: CAIKANRGQETQYF
D gene: TRBD1; V gene: TRBV6-1; J gene: TRBJ1-6; clone size: many; CDR3 DNA: TGTGCCAGCCTTTATCGGACAGGGGGGTCACCCCTCCACTTT; CDR3 protein: CASLYRTGGSPLHF
D gene: TRBD1; V gene: TRBV7-6; J gene: TRBJ2-7; clone size: NA; CDR3 DNA: TGTGCCAGCAGCTGGACTACCGGGACAGGGAACGAGCAGTACTTC; CDR3 protein: CASSWTTGTGNEQYF
D gene: NA; V gene: TRBV24-1; J gene: TRBJ2-5; clone size: many; CDR3 DNA: TGTGCCACCAGTGATCGCAGGGAATGGAAAGAGACCCAGTACTTC; CDR3 protein: CATSDRREWKETQYF
D gene: TRBD1; V gene: TRBV19; J gene: TRBJ2-1; clone size: NA; CDR3 DNA: TGTGCCAGTAGTTTCTCGACAGGGGTGAATGAGCAGTTCTTC; CDR3 protein: CASSFSTGVNEQFF
D gene: NA; V gene: TRBV6-5; J gene: TRBJ2-7; clone size: NA; CDR3 DNA: TGTGCCAGCAGTTACTTGAGCGGCGGATTCTCGTACGAGCAGTACTTC; CDR3 protein: CASSYLSGGFSYEQYF
D gene: NA; V gene: TRBV7-9; J gene: TRBJ1-1; clone size: few; CDR3 DNA: TGTGCTAGCAGCTTAGCGCATACTGAAGCTTTCTTT; CDR3 protein: CASSLAHTEAFF
D gene: TRBD2; V gene: TRBV25-1; J gene: TRBJ2-7; clone size: NA; CDR3 DNA: TGTGCCAGCACGGGGGGTACGGGGCAGTACTTC; CDR3 protein: CASTGGTGQYF
D gene: NA; V gene: TRBV5-1; J gene: TRBJ2-3; clone size: many; CDR3 DNA: TGCGCCAGCAGCATCGGAACGGGAAAAGATACGCAGTATTTT; CDR3 protein: CASSIGTGKDTQYF
D gene: NA; V gene: TRBV24-1; J gene: TRBJ2-7; clone size: few; CDR3 DNA: TGTGCCACCAGTGATTCAGCGCTACAGGGAGGAGAGCAGTACTTC; CDR3 protein: CATSDSALQGGEQYF
D gene: TRBD1; V gene: TRBV24-1; J gene: TRBJ1-2; clone size: NA; CDR3 DNA: TGTGCCACCAGTGATCGGGACAGGGGACACTATGGCTACACCTTC; CDR3 protein: CATSDRDRGHYGYTF
D gene: TRBD1; V gene: TRBV11-2; J gene: TRBJ2-1; clone size: once; CDR3 DNA: TGTGCCAGCAGGACCTGGACAGGGCTTGAGCAGTTCTTC; CDR3 protein: CASRTWTGLEQFF
D gene: TRBD2; V gene: TRBV20-1; J gene: TRBJ2-5; clone size: NA; CDR3 DNA: TGCAGTGCTCGACTAGCGGGAAGGCTTCTAGGTCAAGAGACCCAGTACTTC; CDR3 protein: CSARLAGRLLGQETQYF
D gene: TRBD1; V gene: TRBV11-2; J gene: TRBJ2-1; clone size: NA; CDR3 DNA: TGTGCCAGCAGCTTAGATCTGGACAGGGGGTTTAATGAGCAGTTCTTC; CDR3 protein: CASSLDLDRGFNEQFF
D gene: NA; V gene: TRBV5-6; J gene: TRBJ2-7; clone size: NA; CDR3 DNA: TGTGCCAGCACCAATTCGGAGCAGTACTTC; CDR3 protein: CASTNSEQYF
D gene: NA; V gene: TRBV7-9; J gene: TRBJ2-7; clone size: NA; CDR3 DNA: TGTGCCAGCAGTCCTGACCGCAGCGAGCAGTACTTC; CDR3 protein: CASSPDRSEQYF
D gene: TRBD2; V gene: TRBV5-4; J gene: TRBJ2-3; clone size: many; CDR3 DNA: TGTGCCAGCAGCTTGACTAGCGGGACGTCGGGAGATACGCAGTATTTT; CDR3 protein: CASSLTSGTSGDTQYF
D gene: TRBD1; V gene: TRBV3-1; J gene: TRBJ1-1; clone size: many; CDR3 DNA: TGTGCCAGCAGCCAACTACAGGGGTACACTGAAGCTTTCTTT; CDR3 protein: CASSQLQGYTEAFF
D gene: TRBD2; V gene: TRBV5-1; J gene: TRBJ2-1; clone size: NA; CDR3 DNA: TGCGCCAGCAGCTTCGGGACTAGCGGAAGGATGGATGAGCAGTTCTTC; CDR3 protein: CASSFGTSGRMDEQFF
D gene: TRBD2; V gene: TRBV6-2/TRBV6-3; J gene: TRBJ2-1; clone size: NA; CDR3 DNA: TGTGCCATCAGTTACGAGGGACTAGCGGGAAGCAATGAGCAGTTCTTC; CDR3 protein: CAISYEGLAGSNEQFF
D gene: NA; V gene: TRBV20-1; J gene: TRBJ1-1; clone size: many; CDR3 DNA: TGCAGTGCAAGAGGCACAGGAACCACTGAAGCTTTCTTT; CDR3 protein: CSARGTGTTEAFF
D gene: NA; V gene: TRBV15; J gene: TRBJ1-2; clone size: medium-sized; CDR3 DNA: TGTGCCACCAGCAGAGGTTGGGGGGGTGGCTACACCTTC; CDR3 protein: CATSRGWGGGYTF